The subject of this entry is one T cell receptor (beta chain). Per the original data handling: Estimates of nucleated cell counts were drawn from the amplification of reference gene primers. The protocol was immunoSEQ multiplex PCR, while the TCRdb copy is restricted to in-frame clones and leaves out a portion. V and J calls and clone size follow that table, whereas D and trimming were derived from the DNA. The table has 250,000 to 300,000 clones, around nine tenths seen once. Trimming cost V 6 bases and J 0 bases, with 9 bases left between them. The germline gives CDR1 MNHEY, CDR2 SVGAGI. The CDR3 has 14 residues. The source of the sample is a study of blood T cell repertoires in COVID-19. Patients from Seattle were sampled longitudinally, starting during active infection.

The chain uses TRBV6-5 and TRBJ1-3; D is uncertain. Sequenced material: peripheral blood. The clonotype originates from a woman between 25 and 40 years old with COVID-19, enrolled during active disease. The CDR3 reads CASSLHSSGNTIYF. CDR3 DNA: TGTGCCAGCAGCCTACACAGCTCTGGAAACACCATATATTTT.